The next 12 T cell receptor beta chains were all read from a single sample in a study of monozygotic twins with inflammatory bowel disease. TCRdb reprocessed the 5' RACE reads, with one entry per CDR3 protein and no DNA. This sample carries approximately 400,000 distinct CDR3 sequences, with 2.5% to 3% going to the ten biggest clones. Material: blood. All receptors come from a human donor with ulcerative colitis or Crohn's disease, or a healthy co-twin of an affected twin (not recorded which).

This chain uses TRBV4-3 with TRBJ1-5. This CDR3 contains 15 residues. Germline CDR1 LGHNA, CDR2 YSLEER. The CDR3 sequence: CASSQDWVDNQPQHF.

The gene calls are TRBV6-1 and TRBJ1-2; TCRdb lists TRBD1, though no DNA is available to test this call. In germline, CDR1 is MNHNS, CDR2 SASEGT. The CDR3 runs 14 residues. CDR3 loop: CASRPPGQGGGYTF.

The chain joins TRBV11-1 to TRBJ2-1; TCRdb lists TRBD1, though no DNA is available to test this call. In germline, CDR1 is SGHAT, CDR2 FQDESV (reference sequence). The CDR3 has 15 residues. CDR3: CASSLQGAFYNEQFF.

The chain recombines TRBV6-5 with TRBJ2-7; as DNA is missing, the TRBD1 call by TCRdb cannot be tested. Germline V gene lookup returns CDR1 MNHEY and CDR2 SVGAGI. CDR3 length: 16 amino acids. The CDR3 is CASSYRPWGDRYEQYF.

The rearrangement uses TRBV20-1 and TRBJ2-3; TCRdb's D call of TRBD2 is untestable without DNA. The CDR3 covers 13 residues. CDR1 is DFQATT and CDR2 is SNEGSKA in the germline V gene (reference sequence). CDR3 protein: CSAGTGGGDTQYF.

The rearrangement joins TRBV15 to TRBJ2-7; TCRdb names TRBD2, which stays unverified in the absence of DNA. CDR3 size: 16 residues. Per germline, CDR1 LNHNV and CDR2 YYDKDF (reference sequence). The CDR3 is CATSRDRASGGYEQYF.

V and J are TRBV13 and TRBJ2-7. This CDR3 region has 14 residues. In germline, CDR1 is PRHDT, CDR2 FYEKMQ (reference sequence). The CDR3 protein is CASSEGRSDYEQYF.

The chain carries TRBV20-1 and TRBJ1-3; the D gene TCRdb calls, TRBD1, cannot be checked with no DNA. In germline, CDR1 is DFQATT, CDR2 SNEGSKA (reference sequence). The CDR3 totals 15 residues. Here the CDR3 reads CSAAGQGPDGNTIYF.

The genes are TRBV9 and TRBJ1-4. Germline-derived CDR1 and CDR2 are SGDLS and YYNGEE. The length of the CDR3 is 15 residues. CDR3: CASSGRKATNEKLFF.

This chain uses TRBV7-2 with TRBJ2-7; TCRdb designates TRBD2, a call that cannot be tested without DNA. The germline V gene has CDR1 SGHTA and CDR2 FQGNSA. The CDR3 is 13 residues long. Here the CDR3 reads CASSLRRHYEQYF.

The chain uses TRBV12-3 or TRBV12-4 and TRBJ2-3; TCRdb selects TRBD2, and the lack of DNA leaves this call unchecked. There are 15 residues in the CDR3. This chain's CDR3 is CAIGTSGLSTDTQYF.

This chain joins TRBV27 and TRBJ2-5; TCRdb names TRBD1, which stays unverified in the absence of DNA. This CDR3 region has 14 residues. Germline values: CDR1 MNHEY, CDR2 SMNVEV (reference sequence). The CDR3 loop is CASMRTGEKETQYF.